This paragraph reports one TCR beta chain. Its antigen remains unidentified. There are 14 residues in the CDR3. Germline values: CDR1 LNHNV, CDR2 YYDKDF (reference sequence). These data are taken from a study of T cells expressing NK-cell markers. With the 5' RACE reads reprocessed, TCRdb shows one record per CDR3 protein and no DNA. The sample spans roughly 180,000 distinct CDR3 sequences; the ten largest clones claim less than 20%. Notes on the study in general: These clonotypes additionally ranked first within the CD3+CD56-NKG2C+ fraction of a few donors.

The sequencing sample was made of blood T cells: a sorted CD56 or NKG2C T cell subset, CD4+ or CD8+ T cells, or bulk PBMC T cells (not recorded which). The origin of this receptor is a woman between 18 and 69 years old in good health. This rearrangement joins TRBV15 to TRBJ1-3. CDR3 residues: CATSRGLTGNTIYF.